The 2 T cell receptor beta chains in this list originate from one sample, sequenced in a study of blood T cells in healthy people across ages (dated by TCRdb to between 2014 and 2017). The receptor library was made with 5' RACE. Reads for this sample came from an Illumina HiSeq 2500. A second PCR of about 7 to 12 cycles was performed with a sample-barcoded 5' primer and a J-beta primer mix. The public reads were run again by TCRdb, first through fastp at Q25 and then through MiXCR, and only productive beta chains were kept. Under each unique CDR3 protein, matching rows form one entry showing the most common genes and DNA. Recorded for this sample are nearly 1 million distinct CDR3 sequences; roughly 50% of them occurred a single time. The top ten clones comprise 20% to 25% of the sample. The material sequenced was blood. Receptors originate from a woman aged 60-75 years in good health.

The chain employs TRBV6-2 or TRBV6-3 and TRBJ1-2; D is unresolved. The CDR3 is made up of 15 amino acids. V was trimmed by 6 bases and J by 3 bases, leaving 17 bases between them. Germline assignment: CDR1 MNHEY and CDR2 SVGEGT. The CDR3 DNA sequence: TGTGCCAGCAGGAAAGGCTTAAGATTGGACTATGGCTACACCTTC. This codes for CASRKGLRLDYGYTF.

The chain carries TRBV4-3 and TRBJ2-7; D not certain. The germline CDR1 and CDR2 sequences are LGHNA and YSLEER. This CDR3 has 14 amino acids. V lost 1 base to trimming and J lost 4 bases, with 11 bases between them. CDR3 sequence (DNA): TGCGCCAGCAGCCAAGGGACGCAAGGGTACGAGCAGTACTTC. The encoded protein is CASSQGTQGYEQYF.